This T cell receptor beta chain was observed in a study of blood T cell repertoires in COVID-19. Study in general: Specimens from acute and convalescent COVID-19 originated in the United States, Italy and Spain. Sources were T cells, B-cell-depleted T cells, or PBMCs; the material itself was cDNA or gDNA.

Original data processing: Scientists estimated how many nucleated cells there were by amplifying reference gene primers. The data were produced by immunoSEQ multiplex PCR, yet TCRdb's version contains in-frame clones alone and is incomplete. V, J and clone size are taken as reported in that table, and D and trimming were inferred from the DNA itself. The sample contains about 140,000 clones, approximately 80% of which appear only once. The V and J ends lost 4 bases and 6 bases, in that order; junction bases with no gene match: 17. This CDR3 is 19 amino acids long. CDR1 and CDR2 from the germline V gene are SGHAT and FQNNGV.

This receptor was identified in a human donor in a cohort sampled during active COVID-19. The sequenced material came from peripheral blood. This rearrangement joins TRBV11-2 to TRBJ2-7; 14 positions agree with TRBD2. This CDR3 is CASSSQGTSGSVRRFEQYF. The CDR3 bases are TGTGCCAGCAGCTCACAAGGGACTAGCGGGAGCGTTAGGAGGTTCGAGCAGTACTTC.